The rows below give T cell receptor beta chains drawn from one sample of a study of spatial heterogeneity in lung cancer. MiXCR was run by TCRdb on the 5' RACE reads, yielding one entry per CDR3 protein. The sample lists some 97,000 distinct CDR3 sequences; 3.5% to 5% were seen once. Sample: lung tumor tissue, taken at surgery. The receptors originated from a male donor with early-stage non-small cell lung cancer. CDR3s include the opening cysteine and the closing phenylalanine or tryptophan. The D gene is left open where the match is weak. Rows give clone size only sometimes, using once, few, many, or a class for an expanded clone.

cdr3_length d_call clone_size j_call v_call cdr3_nt cdr3_aa
16 . many TRBJ1-4 TRBV18 TGTGCCAGCTCACGCCATGAGTTGCGGACTAATGAAAAACTGTTTTTT CASSRHELRTNEKLFF
15 . many TRBJ2-2 TRBV7-2 TGTGCCAGCAGCTTAGGGGCTAGCGTTCCCGGGGAGCTGTTTTTT CASSLGASVPGELFF
15 . many TRBJ2-3 TRBV28 TGTGCCAGCAGTGGGGGTCAAGGGAGCAAAGGAGCGCAGTATTTT CASSGGQGSKGAQYF
17 . many TRBJ1-5 TRBV28 TGTGCCAGCAGTTTGCGACGGACCCCCCCATGGAATCAGCCCCAGCATTTT CASSLRRTPPWNQPQHF
18 TRBD1 . TRBJ2-1 TRBV7-2 TGTGCCAGCAGCTTAATTGGGACAGGATTTAGCTCCTACAATGAGCAGTTCTTC CASSLIGTGFSSYNEQFF
17 . many TRBJ1-6 TRBV3-1 TGTGCCAGCAGCCCAGTAGGTCAGGAGAGCTATAATTCACCCCTCCACTTT CASSPVGQESYNSPLHF
19 TRBD2 many TRBJ2-7 TRBV10-3 TGTGCCATCAGTGAGTCTAGATTACTAGCGGGAGGTACGACCTACGAGCAGTACTTC CAISESRLLAGGTTYEQYF
20 TRBD1 many TRBJ2-1 TRBV6-2/TRBV6-3 TGTGCCAGCACCCAGGGCCGGGACAGGGTCTCAAGCAGTAACCCGGATGAGCAGTTCTTC CASTQGRDRVSSSNPDEQFF
14 TRBD1 many TRBJ1-6 TRBV7-6 TGTGCCAGCAGCTTACGGACAGGGGATTCACCCCTCCACTTT CASSLRTGDSPLHF
13 . many TRBJ2-3 TRBV12-3/TRBV12-4 TGTGCCAGCAGTTTCCGGGCCGCCGGTACGCAGTATTTT CASSFRAAGTQYF
15 TRBD2 many TRBJ2-2 TRBV20-1 TGCAGTGCCAAAAGCGGGGAGGGGAACACCGGGGAGCTGTTTTTT CSAKSGEGNTGELFF
14 TRBD1 many TRBJ1-2 TRBV12-3/TRBV12-4 TGTGCCAGCGGCACACCGGGACAGTCCTATGGCTACACCTTC CASGTPGQSYGYTF
15 TRBD1 many TRBJ1-5 TRBV18 TGTGCCAGCTCACGCGGGACAGGTAACAATCAGCCCCAGCATTTT CASSRGTGNNQPQHF
14 . many TRBJ1-2 TRBV6-1 TGTGCCAGCAGTGAAACGTGGGGGAGCTATGGCTACACCTTC CASSETWGSYGYTF
13 TRBD2 . TRBJ2-7 TRBV5-6 TGTGCCAGCAGCTTAGCGGGAATATACGAGCAGTACTTC CASSLAGIYEQYF
17 . . TRBJ2-5 TRBV11-2 TGTGCCAGCAGCTTACCCTGGAGGACGAAGGCCCGGAGTACCCAGTACTTC CASSLPWRTKARSTQYF
15 . many TRBJ2-3 TRBV20-1 TGCAGTGCTAGACCTAGTGTTAGCGGCACAGATACGCAGTATTTT CSARPSVSGTDTQYF
12 . few TRBJ2-1 TRBV2 TGTGCCAGCAGTGAACGAGGGAATGAGCAGTTCTTC CASSERGNEQFF
13 . . TRBJ2-7 TRBV11-2 TGTGCCAGCAGTATCCGGGACTCATACGAGCAGTACTTC CASSIRDSYEQYF
13 . many TRBJ2-1 TRBV11-2 TGTGCCAGCAGCCCCCTAATACAAAATGAGCAGTTCTTC CASSPLIQNEQFF
13 . few TRBJ2-7 TRBV20-1 TGCAGTGCTCCCTGGATCACAAACTACGAGCAGTACTTC CSAPWITNYEQYF
9 . many TRBJ2-5 TRBV6-5 TGTGCCAGCAGGGAGACCCAGTACTTC CASRETQYF
15 . . TRBJ2-7 TRBV6-6 TGTGCCAGCAGAAACCGAAGGGGCACCGGGGACGAGCAGTACTTC CASRNRRGTGDEQYF
18 TRBD2 many TRBJ2-1 TRBV28 TGTGCCAGCAGTTTCAAGGGACTAGCGGGAGGGTGGAACAATGAGCAGTTCTTC CASSFKGLAGGWNNEQFF
14 . few TRBJ1-5 TRBV20-1 TGCAGTGCTAGATTGGCGTCAGCTAATCAGCCCCAGCATTTT CSARLASANQPQHF
13 . few TRBJ2-3 TRBV29-1 TGCAGCGTGGGGGCTAGTCCCGGAGATACGCAGTATTTT CSVGASPGDTQYF
13 . few TRBJ2-7 TRBV12-3/TRBV12-4 TGTGCCAGCAGCCCAAATAGGGGGGTCGAGCAGTACTTC CASSPNRGVEQYF
15 . many TRBJ1-2 TRBV13 TGTGCCAGCACCCTTGGGAGGCGCGGGAACTATGGCTACACCTTC CASTLGRRGNYGYTF
14 TRBD2 . TRBJ2-7 TRBV5-6 TGTGCCAGCAGCTTCCTAGCGGGATTCCACGAGCAGTACTTC CASSFLAGFHEQYF
16 . many TRBJ1-3 TRBV12-3/TRBV12-4 TGTGCCAGCAGTTTTCCCCTCGGAGGTTCTGGAAACACCATATATTTT CASSFPLGGSGNTIYF
15 TRBD2 few TRBJ2-2 TRBV7-6 TGTGCCAGCAGCCCAAGGACTAGCGGGATCGGGGAGCTGTTTTTT CASSPRTSGIGELFF
13 TRBD1 . TRBJ1-1 TRBV27 TGTGCCAGCAGTTCGTACAGGGGGGCTGAAGCTTTCTTT CASSSYRGAEAFF
13 . many TRBJ2-5 TRBV28 TGTGCCAGCAGTTTTTACCCGGGGGCAACCCAGTACTTC CASSFYPGATQYF
14 TRBD1 many TRBJ2-2 TRBV29-1 TGCAGCGTTGGGGCAGGGGGCCGAACCGGGGAGCTGTTTTTT CSVGAGGRTGELFF
16 . many TRBJ2-3 TRBV27 TGTGCCAGCAGTTTGCACCCGCGGGATTTAACTGGAGCGCAGTATTTT CASSLHPRDLTGAQYF
11 . many TRBJ1-1 TRBV29-1 TGCAGCGTTAAGTCGGAGACTGAAGCTTTCTTT CSVKSETEAFF
10 TRBD2 . TRBJ2-1 TRBV30 TGTGCCTGGGGGGGGGATGAGCAGTTCTTC CAWGGDEQFF
17 TRBD1 many TRBJ2-7 TRBV4-1 TGCGCCAGCAGCCAATACGACAGGGGGCAAGTCTTCGGCGAGCAGTACTTC CASSQYDRGQVFGEQYF
12 . . TRBJ2-3 TRBV6-2/TRBV6-3 TGTGCCAGCAGTAGAGGACTAGATACGCAGTATTTT CASSRGLDTQYF
15 . many TRBJ2-1 TRBV5-1 TGCGCCAGCAGCGGCGGGGTAAACTCCTACAATGAGCAGTTCTTC CASSGGVNSYNEQFF
14 . few TRBJ1-5 TRBV10-2 TGCGCCAGCAGTGACCCCTATAAGGATCAGCCCCAGCATTTT CASSDPYKDQPQHF
18 TRBD1 many TRBJ1-1 TRBV30 TGTGCCTGGACCTCAACTAGAGAGGGGGCCTTGATTAACACTGAAGCTTTCTTT CAWTSTREGALINTEAFF
14 . . TRBJ2-3 TRBV5-1 TGCGCCAGCAGCTTGGGTAGGAGGGAAGATACGCAGTATTTT CASSLGRREDTQYF
16 TRBD1 few TRBJ2-5 TRBV11-1 TGTGCCAGCAGCCCACCTCCGGGACAGGGGGAAGAGATCCAGTACTTC CASSPPPGQGEEIQYF
19 TRBD2 many TRBJ2-2 TRBV6-5 TGTGCCAGCAGTACTCCGGGACTAGCGGGATGGAGGTACACCGGGGAGCTGTTTTTT CASSTPGLAGWRYTGELFF
14 . few TRBJ2-3 TRBV20-1 TGCAGTGCTAGGATAGCTCCCCCCGCAGATACGCAGTATTTT CSARIAPPADTQYF
16 . many TRBJ2-4 TRBV28 TGTGCCAGCAGTTTAGCGGCAGGGGCTACCAAAAACATTCAGTACTTC CASSLAAGATKNIQYF
16 . few TRBJ1-4 TRBV4-2 TGTGCCAGCAGCCAAGTATGGGCAGAAGGAAAAGAAAAACTGTTTTTT CASSQVWAEGKEKLFF
14 . . TRBJ2-7 TRBV10-3 TGTGCCATCAGAACCGACACCCAGACCTACGAGCAGTACTTC CAIRTDTQTYEQYF